Included here is one TCR beta chain sequence, with context. Its target is unknown. Germline V lookup: CDR1 SGHRS, CDR2 YFSETQ. V dropped 0 bases and J dropped 1 base, with 14 bases sitting between them. The CDR3 has 16 residues. Clones were sequenced by immunoSEQ multiplex PCR, and TCRdb holds only the in-frame ones, with some missing. Of more than 75,000 clones in the sample, 91% were seen once. This sample is drawn from a study of T cell responses to AZD1222 COVID-19 vaccine. Study summary: Second-dose timings of about 4 or about 12 weeks were pooled.

Study-level points and caveats: Spike-wide vaccine-associated CD4 TCRs dominated at 160-218 and 743-854. Females made up more of the donors, who were largely white British, and clonal diversity may have come out too low.

The receptor's source is an adult in good health. This rearrangement joins TRBV5-1 to TRBJ2-7, with D hard to call. The sample consisted of peripheral blood, taken on day 0 of AZD1222 vaccination. CDR3 sequence: CASSLANSPGSYEQYF. The CDR3 DNA reads TGCGCCAGCAGCTTGGCCAACTCCCCGGGTTCCTACGAGCAGTACTTC.